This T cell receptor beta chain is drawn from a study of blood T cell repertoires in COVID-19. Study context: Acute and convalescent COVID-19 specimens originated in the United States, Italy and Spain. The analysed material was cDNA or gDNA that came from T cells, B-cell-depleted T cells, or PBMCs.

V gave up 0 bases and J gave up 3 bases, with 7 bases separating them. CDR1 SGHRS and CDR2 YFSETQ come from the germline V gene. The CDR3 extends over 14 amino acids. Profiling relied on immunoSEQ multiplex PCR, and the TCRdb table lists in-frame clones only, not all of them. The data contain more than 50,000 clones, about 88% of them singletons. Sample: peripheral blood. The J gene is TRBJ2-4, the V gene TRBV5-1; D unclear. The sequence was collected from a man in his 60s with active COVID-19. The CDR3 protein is CASSLDSDKNIQYF. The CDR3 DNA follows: TGCGCCAGCAGCTTGGACTCCGACAAAAACATTCAGTACTTC.